The present TCR beta chain was sequenced within a study of PD-L1 blockade in urothelial cancer. Sample contribution per patient ranged from 1 to 8, covering pretreatment and on-treatment. Clones were read by immunoSEQ multiplex PCR, and TCRdb kept only the in-frame ones, dropping some. Of about 88,000 clones in the sample, around nine tenths were seen once. The origin of this receptor is a man aged 55 to 69 with urothelial cancer. The sample here was PBMCs, taken around atezolizumab (anti-PD-L1) treatment.

The CDR3 DNA is TGTGCCAGCAGCGCTATTGGAGAGGTCACCGGGGAGCTGTTTTTT. Protein sequence: CASSAIGEVTGELFF. This chain connects TRBV9 to TRBJ2-2; D not resolved. Trimming stripped 3 bases from V and 4 bases from J, with 13 bases between. The CDR3 runs to 15 residues. Germline V lookup: CDR1 SGDLS, CDR2 YYNGEE.